This record concerns one T cell receptor beta chain sequence. Its target is unknown. Before sequencing took place, the ViraFEST assay used viral peptide pools to expand antigen-specific CD4+ T cells. Following 10 days of culture, CD4+ T cells were isolated. BNT162b2 vaccine or mRNA-1273 vaccine was given to participants in two doses. The study found no prior SARS-CoV-2 infection in the vaccine recipients, who tested negative for nucleocapsid antibodies. This entry is derived from a study of vaccination effects on CD4 cells after COVID-19. Regarding the study as a whole: By a late point after vaccination, infection- and vaccine-induced clones had shrunk markedly through clonal contraction.

The CDR3 has 13 amino acids. The germline V gene has CDR1 SGHTS and CDR2 YDEGEE. The germline V and J ends were trimmed by 5 bases and 0 bases, with 7 bases remaining between them. Clones were read by immunoSEQ multiplex PCR, and TCRdb kept only the in-frame ones, dropping some. The data contain about 46,000 clones, over 60% of them seen just once; the ten biggest clones take up around 15%. Sample: CD4+ T cells from PBMCs cultured with HCoV-OC43 spike peptides, taken after COVID-19 vaccination. Noted subset: HCoV-OC43 spike overlapping peptide pool stimulation. The chain employs TRBV5-8 and TRBJ2-3; D possibly corresponds to TRBD1 (5 bases). The clonotype originates from a human donor who received a COVID-19 vaccine. The CDR3 coding sequence is TGTGCCAGCAGGGGGCCTAGCACAGATACGCAGTATTTT. This codes for CASRGPSTDTQYF.